This passage covers 14 T cell receptor beta chains from one sample sequenced in a study of OX40 agonist ivuxolimab in advanced cancers. Data came from immunoSEQ multiplex PCR; TCRdb stores just in-frame clones and leaves some out. The sample contains around 100,000 clones, around 93% of which appear only once. The material was CD4+ or CD8+ T cells sorted from blood, obtained in a trial of the OX40 agonist ivuxolimab. The receptors were gathered from an adult with an advanced solid tumor such as melanoma, head and neck, liver or kidney cancer.

The V and J genes are TRBV7-9 and TRBJ2-1, with a tentative D call TRBD2 (6 bases). V dropped 5 bases and J dropped 12 bases, with 17 bases sitting between them. Germline assignment: CDR1 SEHNR and CDR2 FQNEAQ (reference sequence). The CDR3 is made up of 13 amino acids. The CDR3 sequence: CASSAVAGRGQFF. In nucleotides, the CDR3 is TGTGCCAGCAGCGCAGTGGCGGGGCGCGGGCAGTTCTTC.

This chain uses TRBV28 with TRBJ2-7; TRBD2 matches 11 bases. Germline V CDR1 and CDR2: MDHEN, SYDVKM. V dropped 5 bases and J dropped 5; count of bases not matched to a gene: 5. This CDR3 contains 14 residues. DNA of the CDR3: TGTGCCAGCAGTCTAGCGGGAGGCCAGGACGAGCAGTACTTC. Its translation: CASSLAGGQDEQYF.

This clone was observed a few times. The chain is built from TRBV5-8 and TRBJ2-5; 7 nucleotides agree with TRBD2. The CDR3 is 14 residues long. The germline gives CDR1 SGHTS, CDR2 YDEGEE. The V and J ends lost 0 bases and 5 bases, in that order; junction bases with no gene match: 4. As DNA, the CDR3 is TGTGCCAGCAGCTTGGAGGTGGGAGGGGAGACCCAGTACTTC. Translating gives CASSLEVGGETQYF. The full variable domain, in which reference TRBV5-8 and TRBJ2-5 provide the parts outside the CDR3, is EAGVTQSPTHLIKTRGQQATLRCSPISGHTSVYWYQQALGLGLQFLLWYDEGEERNRGNFPPRFSGRQFPNYSSELNVNALELEDSALYLCASSLEVGGETQYFGPGTRLLVL.

The rearrangement uses TRBV28 and TRBJ1-4, with 8 bases fitting TRBD1. The junction had 7 bases not matched to a gene; V was cut back by 6 bases and J by 7 bases. Germline-derived CDR1 and CDR2 are MDHEN and SYDVKM. The CDR3 extends over 14 amino acids. The CDR3 reads CASRPGGRSEKLFF. CDR3 DNA sequence: TGTGCCAGCAGACCAGGGGGCCGGAGTGAAAAACTGTTTTTT. The complete variable domain, with remaining parts taken from reference TRBV28 and TRBJ1-4, reads DVKVTQSSRYLVKRTGEKVFLECVQDMDHENMFWYRQDPGLGLRLIYFSYDVKMKEKGDIPEGYSVSREKKERFSLILESASTNQTSMYLCASRPGGRSEKLFFGSGTQLSVL.

This chain uses TRBV6-1 with TRBJ2-5, with D possibly TRBD1 on 6 matching bases. Trimming took off 2 bases at V and 4 bases at J, with 8 bases between the two ends. The CDR3 is made up of 13 amino acids. The germline V gene encodes CDR1 MNHNS and CDR2 SASEGT. CDR3 amino acids: CASSEPRGETQYF. In DNA, the CDR3 is TGTGCCAGCAGTGAACCCAGGGGAGAGACCCAGTACTTC.

The rearrangement joins TRBV6-1 to TRBJ1-2; the D is unclear. This CDR3 comprises 13 residues. V was clipped by 1 base and J by 4 bases, with 7 bases between them. From germline, CDR1 is MNHNS and CDR2 SASEGT. The CDR3 coding sequence is TGTGCCAGCAGTGAAGATCCATTCTATGGCTACACCTTC. This translates into CASSEDPFYGYTF.

This sequence joins TRBV13 and TRBJ2-2; TRBD2 agrees at 8 bases. Germline lookup yields CDR1 PRHDT and CDR2 FYEKMQ (reference sequence). CDR3 length: 15 amino acids. V lost 5 bases and J lost 13; bases outside the gene matches: 15. For the CDR3, the DNA is TGTGCCAGCAGCGCGGGGGTAGCGGGGAACAAAGGGCTGTTTTTT. It encodes CASSAGVAGNKGLFF.

The V call is TRBV7-3, the J call TRBJ2-3; D call uncertain. Germline assignment: CDR1 SGHTA and CDR2 FQGTGA. Deletions cut 7 bases from V and 0 bases from J, with 11 bases between. CDR3 length equals 14 residues. CDR3 coding DNA: TGTGCCAGCAAGGAAACCTCGAGCACAGATACGCAGTATTTT. Its translation is CASKETSSTDTQYF.

This chain links TRBV7-9 with TRBJ2-7; no clear D. The germline gives CDR1 SEHNR, CDR2 FQNEAQ (reference sequence). Trimming pared 8 bases from V and 2 bases from J, leaving 22 bases between. This CDR3 comprises 16 residues. In DNA, the CDR3 is TGTGCCAGCCTACTTGTTTCGGTGGGAAATCCCTACGAGCAGTACTTC. Translation gives CASLLVSVGNPYEQYF.

The rearrangement links TRBV28 to TRBJ2-7; D is undetermined. The CDR3 has 14 residues. Trimming shortened V by 5 bases and J by 0 bases, and 11 bases separated the two germline ends. Germline V gene lookup returns CDR1 MDHEN and CDR2 SYDVKM. The CDR3 sequence is CASSAIPSSYEQYF. CDR3 nucleotide sequence: TGTGCCAGCAGTGCGATTCCCAGCTCCTACGAGCAGTACTTC.

The chain carries TRBV28 and TRBJ2-5; the D gene is possibly TRBD2 (5 bases). CDR1 and CDR2 from the germline V gene are MDHEN and SYDVKM. The CDR3 totals 15 residues. V dropped 5 bases and J dropped 2 bases, with 15 bases sitting between them. In DNA, the CDR3 is TGTGCCAGCAGTCCCCCCTTAGGGAGACAAGAGACCCAGTACTTC. Encoded protein: CASSPPLGRQETQYF.

The CDR3 DNA follows: TGTGCCAGCAGTTTTAGCCAGGGAAATGGCTACACCTTC. Protein: CASSFSQGNGYTF. V is TRBV27 and J is TRBJ1-2; TRBD1 might be the D (5 bases). This CDR3 contains 13 residues. Germline-derived CDR1 and CDR2 are MNHEY and SMNVEV (reference sequence). The germline V and J ends were trimmed by 3 bases and 6 bases, with 11 bases remaining between them.

The chain joins TRBV7-9 to TRBJ2-2; D is possibly TRBD1 (6 bases). In germline, CDR1 is SEHNR, CDR2 FQNEAQ (reference sequence). V was cut by 3 bases and J by 3 bases, with 14 bases left in between. The CDR3 runs to 16 residues. As DNA, the CDR3 is TGTGCCAGCAGCTTCAGTAGGGGGTTCTACACCGGGGAGCTGTTTTTT. This translates into CASSFSRGFYTGELFF.

This chain connects TRBV28 to TRBJ1-5, with 8 bases lining up with TRBD1. The J segment lost 7 bases and the V segment lost 5 bases, leaving 4 bases of the junction unmatched. This CDR3 region has 13 residues. Germline assignment: CDR1 MDHEN and CDR2 SYDVKM. In DNA, the CDR3 is TGTGCCAGCAGTGGGACAGGCCACCAGCCCCAGCATTTT. Its protein is CASSGTGHQPQHF.